The entry that follows covers one TCR beta chain sequence. This specimen belongs to a study of cytomegalovirus exposure and HLA in healthy donors. Germline CDR1 SGDLS, CDR2 YYNGEE. Trimming took 4 bases from V and 6 from J; bases not matched to a gene: 9. This CDR3 has 15 residues. Primers: 60 Vbeta forward and 13 Jbeta reverse. Profiling relied on immunoSEQ multiplex PCR, and the TCRdb table lists in-frame clones only, not all of them. The table has approximately 200,000 clones, 81% seen once; the top ten hold just over 2%. The V and J genes are TRBV9 and TRBJ1-4; 7 nucleotides match TRBD1. Material for sequencing was PBMCs. This receptor was identified in a young woman in good health and CMV-seropositive. CDR3 nucleotide sequence: TGTGCCAGCAGCTCCAGACAGGGAGAACATGAAAAACTGTTTTTT. It specifies CASSSRQGEHEKLFF.